The 19 T cell receptor beta chains below all came from one sample that was sequenced in a study of monozygotic twins with inflammatory bowel disease. Following a re-call of the 5' RACE reads, TCRdb has one entry per CDR3 protein and lacks DNA. The clone table shows some 450,000 distinct CDR3 sequences, with the ten largest holding 2.4%. The material sequenced was blood. The source is a human donor with ulcerative colitis or Crohn's disease, or a healthy co-twin of an affected twin (not recorded which).

This chain connects TRBV7-6 to TRBJ1-6. Germline CDR1 is SGHVS and CDR2 is FNYEAQ. This CDR3 is built from 16 residues. The CDR3 sequence: CASSLVGYFYNSPLHF.

The chain recombines TRBV4-2 with TRBJ2-3; TCRdb reports TRBD2, a call that lacks DNA to check it against. The CDR3 totals 16 residues. Germline CDR1 LGHNA, CDR2 YNFKEQ. CDR3 residues: CASSSETSGAEDTQYF.

V is TRBV20-1 and J is TRBJ2-7. The CDR3 extends over 12 amino acids. Germline CDR1 and CDR2: DFQATT and SNEGSKA (reference sequence). CDR3: CSTSGSSYEQYF.

The V gene is TRBV20-1, the J gene TRBJ2-5; TCRdb's D call of TRBD1 is untestable without DNA. Germline V gene data show CDR1 as DFQATT and CDR2 as SNEGSKA (reference sequence). The CDR3 runs 16 residues. CDR3 region: CSAREGTGGSQETQYF.

The CDR3 sequence is CASSSQGRMNTEAFF. The V and J genes are TRBV7-9 and TRBJ1-1; no DNA is available, so the TRBD1 call from TCRdb remains unchecked. Germline lookup yields CDR1 SEHNR and CDR2 FQNEAQ (reference sequence). This CDR3 contains 15 residues.

The V and J genes are TRBV12-3 or TRBV12-4 and TRBJ1-5. CDR3 size: 14 residues. CDR3 sequence: CASQAAADNQPQHF.

The chain joins TRBV10-3 to TRBJ2-6; TCRdb calls TRBD1, which cannot be checked without DNA. The CDR3 is made up of 16 amino acids. CDR1 and CDR2 (germline): ENHRY, SYGVKD. The CDR3 loop is CASSGTVVSGANVLTF.

The chain uses TRBV29-1 and TRBJ2-5; the TCRdb D gene call, TRBD2, has no DNA to confirm it. CDR1 and CDR2 from the germline V gene are SQVTM and ANQGSEA. This CDR3 is 15 amino acids long. The CDR3 region is CSVDGLAGGQETQYF.

The CDR3 spells CASSRQGHQFF. The genes are TRBV5-1 and TRBJ2-1; the D call of TRBD1 rests on TCRdb alone, since no DNA is present to check it. The germline V gene has CDR1 SGHRS and CDR2 YFSETQ. The CDR3 is 11 residues long.

CDR3 in amino acids: CASSLGWQGGEQFF. The chain combines TRBV7-2 with TRBJ2-1; the TCRdb call, TRBD2, lacks DNA for checking. Germline CDR1 SGHTA, CDR2 FQGNSA. The CDR3 has 14 residues.

This chain joins TRBV7-9 and TRBJ2-3; TCRdb indicates TRBD1, and absent DNA this call remains unverified. CDR1 and CDR2 from the germline V gene are SEHNR and FQNEAQ (reference sequence). The CDR3 is made up of 14 amino acids. CDR3 residues: CASSTGTEADTQYF.

The chain couples TRBV15 to TRBJ2-1; the TCRdb D gene call, TRBD2, has no DNA to confirm it. CDR3 length: 15 amino acids. Germline CDR1 reads LNHNV; CDR2 reads YYDKDF (reference sequence). The CDR3 loop reads CATSRDLTSGNEQFF.

The rearrangement uses TRBV4-3 and TRBJ1-1. The CDR3 contains 15 residues. CDR1 LGHNA and CDR2 YSLEER come from the germline V gene. Here the CDR3 reads CASSQDYLSGGQAFF.

This chain links TRBV20-1 with TRBJ1-5. Germline CDR1 is DFQATT and CDR2 is SNEGSKA (reference sequence). This CDR3 has 12 residues. CDR3 loop: CSAGQPNQPQHF.

The rearrangement joins TRBV7-2 to TRBJ2-7; TCRdb calls TRBD2, which cannot be checked without DNA. CDR3 size: 15 residues. Germline loops: CDR1 SGHTA, CDR2 FQGNSA. The CDR3 here is CASSLVGTSPYEQYF.

This CDR3 is CASSLGSPNGGYTF. The chain couples TRBV5-1 to TRBJ1-2. This CDR3 spans 14 amino acids. Germline V lookup: CDR1 SGHRS, CDR2 YFSETQ.

The rearrangement uses TRBV12-3 or TRBV12-4 and TRBJ2-3; TCRdb designates TRBD1, a call that cannot be tested without DNA. The CDR3 runs to 13 residues. The CDR3 here is CASSFTGADTQYF.

The CDR3: CAIGFPGPGNTIYF. The V call is TRBV10-3, the J call TRBJ1-3. This CDR3 has 14 amino acids. Germline CDR1 reads ENHRY; CDR2 reads SYGVKD.

This CDR3 reads CASSELVGIANEQFF. The rearrangement links TRBV7-6 to TRBJ2-1; lacking DNA, the TRBD2 call made by TCRdb goes unchecked. The CDR3 contains 15 residues. Germline values: CDR1 SGHVS, CDR2 FNYEAQ.